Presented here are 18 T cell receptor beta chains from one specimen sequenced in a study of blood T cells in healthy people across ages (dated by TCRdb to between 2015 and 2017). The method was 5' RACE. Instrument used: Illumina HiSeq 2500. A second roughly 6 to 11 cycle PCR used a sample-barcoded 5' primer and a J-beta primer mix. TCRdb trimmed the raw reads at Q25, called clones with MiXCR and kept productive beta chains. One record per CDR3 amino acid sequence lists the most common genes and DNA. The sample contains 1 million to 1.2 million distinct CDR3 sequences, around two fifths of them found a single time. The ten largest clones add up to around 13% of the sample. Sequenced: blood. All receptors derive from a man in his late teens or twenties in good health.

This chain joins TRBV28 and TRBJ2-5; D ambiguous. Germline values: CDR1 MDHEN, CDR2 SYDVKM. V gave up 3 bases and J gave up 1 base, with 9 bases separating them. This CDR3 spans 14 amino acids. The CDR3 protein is CASSLNDGQETQYF. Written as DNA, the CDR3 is TGTGCCAGCAGTTTGAACGACGGCCAAGAGACCCAGTACTTC.

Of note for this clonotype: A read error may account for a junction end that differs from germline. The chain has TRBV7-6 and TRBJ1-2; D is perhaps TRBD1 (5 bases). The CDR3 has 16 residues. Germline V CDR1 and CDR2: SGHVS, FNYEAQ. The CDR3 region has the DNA TGTGTCAGCAGCCGCGAGTGGGACGGAGATAACTATGGCTACACCTTC. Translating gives CVSSREWDGDNYGYTF.

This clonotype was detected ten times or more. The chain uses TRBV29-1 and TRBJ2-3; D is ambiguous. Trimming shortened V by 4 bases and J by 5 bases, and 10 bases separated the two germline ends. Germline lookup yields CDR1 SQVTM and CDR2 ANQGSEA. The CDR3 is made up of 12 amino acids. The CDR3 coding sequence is TGCAGCGTTGGTGAGTCGGGAGATACGCAGTATTTT. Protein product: CSVGESGDTQYF.

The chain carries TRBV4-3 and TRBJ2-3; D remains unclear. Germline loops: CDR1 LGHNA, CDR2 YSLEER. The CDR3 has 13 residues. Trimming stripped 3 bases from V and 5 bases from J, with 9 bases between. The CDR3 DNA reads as TGCGCCAGCAGCCACGGCCGTGAAGATACGCAGTATTTT. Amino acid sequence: CASSHGREDTQYF.

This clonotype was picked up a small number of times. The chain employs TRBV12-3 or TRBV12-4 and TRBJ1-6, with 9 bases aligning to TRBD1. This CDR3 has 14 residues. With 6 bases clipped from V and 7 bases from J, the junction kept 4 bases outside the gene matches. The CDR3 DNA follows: TGTGCCAGCAGGAGGGACAGGGCGAATTCACCCCTCCACTTT. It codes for CASRRDRANSPLHF.

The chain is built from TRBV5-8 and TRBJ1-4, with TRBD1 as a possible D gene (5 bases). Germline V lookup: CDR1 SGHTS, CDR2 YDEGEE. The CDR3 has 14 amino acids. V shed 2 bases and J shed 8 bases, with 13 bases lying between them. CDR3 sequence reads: CASSLGQVQEKLFF. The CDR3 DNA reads TGTGCCAGCAGCTTAGGACAAGTACAGGAAAAACTGTTTTTT.

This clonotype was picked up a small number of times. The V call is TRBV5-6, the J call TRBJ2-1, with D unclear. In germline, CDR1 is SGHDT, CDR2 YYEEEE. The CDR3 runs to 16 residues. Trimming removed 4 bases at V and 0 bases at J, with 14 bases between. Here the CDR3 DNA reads TGTGCCAGCAGCCCGCCCATCAGAAGCTCCTACAATGAGCAGTTCTTC. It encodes CASSPPIRSSYNEQFF. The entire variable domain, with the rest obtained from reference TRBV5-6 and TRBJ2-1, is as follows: DAGVTQSPTHLIKTRGQQVTLRCSPKSGHDTVSWYQQALGQGPQFIFQYYEEEERQRGNFPDRFSGHQFPNYSSELNVNALLLGDSALYLCASSPPIRSSYNEQFFGPGTRLTVL.

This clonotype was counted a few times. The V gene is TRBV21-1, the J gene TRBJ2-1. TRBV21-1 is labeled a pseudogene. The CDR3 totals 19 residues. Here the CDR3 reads CASSKFSMGTLSLLNEQFF. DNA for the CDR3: TGTGCCAGCAGCAAATTTTCTATGGGAACCTTGAGCCTCCTCAATGAGCAGTTCTTC.

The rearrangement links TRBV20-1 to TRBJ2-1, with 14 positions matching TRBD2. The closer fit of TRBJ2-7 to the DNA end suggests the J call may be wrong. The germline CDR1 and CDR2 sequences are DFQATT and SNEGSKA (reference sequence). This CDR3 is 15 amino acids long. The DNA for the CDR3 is TGCAGTGCCGGGACTAGCGGGGGCTTCGACAATGAGCAGTACTTC. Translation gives CSAGTSGGFDNEQYF.

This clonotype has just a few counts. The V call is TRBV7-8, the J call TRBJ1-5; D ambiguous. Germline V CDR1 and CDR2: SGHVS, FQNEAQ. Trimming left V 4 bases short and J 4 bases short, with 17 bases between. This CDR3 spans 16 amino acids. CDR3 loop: CASSSLEGGLNQPQHF. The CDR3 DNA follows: TGTGCCAGCAGCTCCCTCGAGGGAGGGCTAAATCAGCCCCAGCATTTT.

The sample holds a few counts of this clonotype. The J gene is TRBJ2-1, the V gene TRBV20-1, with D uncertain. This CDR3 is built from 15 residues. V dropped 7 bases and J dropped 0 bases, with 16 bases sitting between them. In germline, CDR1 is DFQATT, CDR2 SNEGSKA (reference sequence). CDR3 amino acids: CSVEVARPSYNEQFF. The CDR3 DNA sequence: TGCAGTGTCGAAGTGGCGCGGCCCTCCTACAATGAGCAGTTCTTC.

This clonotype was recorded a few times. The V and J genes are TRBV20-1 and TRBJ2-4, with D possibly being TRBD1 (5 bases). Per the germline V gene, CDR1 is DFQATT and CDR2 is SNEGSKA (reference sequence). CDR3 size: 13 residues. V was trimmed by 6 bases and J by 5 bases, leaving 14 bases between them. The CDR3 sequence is CSARRRAQNIQYF. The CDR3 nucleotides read TGCAGTGCACGCCGCAGGGCCCAAAACATTCAGTACTTC.

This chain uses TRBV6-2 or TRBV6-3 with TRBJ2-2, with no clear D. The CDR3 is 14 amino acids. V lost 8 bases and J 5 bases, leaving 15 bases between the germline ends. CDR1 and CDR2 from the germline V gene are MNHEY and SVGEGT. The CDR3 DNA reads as TGTGCCAGCGGTCGTTCCGGATCTACCGGGGAGCTGTTTTTT. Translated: CASGRSGSTGELFF.

CDR3 coding DNA: TGTGCCAGCAGCCACAGCCATCAAGAGACCCAGTACTTC. Its translation is CASSHSHQETQYF. This rearrangement joins TRBV6-6 to TRBJ2-5; D call uncertain. Germline V gene sequence: CDR1 MNHNY, CDR2 SVGAGI (reference sequence). V lost 6 bases and J 2 bases, leaving 10 bases between the germline ends. The CDR3 consists of 13 residues.

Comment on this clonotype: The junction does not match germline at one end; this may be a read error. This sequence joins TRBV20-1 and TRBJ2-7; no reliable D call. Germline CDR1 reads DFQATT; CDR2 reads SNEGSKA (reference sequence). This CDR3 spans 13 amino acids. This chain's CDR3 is CSDRDPQSYEQYF. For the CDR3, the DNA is TGCAGTGATAGAGATCCACAGTCCTACGAGCAGTACTTC.

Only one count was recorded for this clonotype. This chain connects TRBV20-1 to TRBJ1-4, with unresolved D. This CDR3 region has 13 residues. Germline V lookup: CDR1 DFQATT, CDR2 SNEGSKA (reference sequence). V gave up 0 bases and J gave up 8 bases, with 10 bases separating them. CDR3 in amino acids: CSARDISNEKLFF. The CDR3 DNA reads TGCAGTGCTAGAGATATTAGCAACGAAAAACTGTTTTTT.

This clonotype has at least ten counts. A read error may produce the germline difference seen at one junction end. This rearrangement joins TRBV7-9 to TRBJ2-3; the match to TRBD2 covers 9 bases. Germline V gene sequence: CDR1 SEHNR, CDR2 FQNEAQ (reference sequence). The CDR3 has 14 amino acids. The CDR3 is CASGLAGVRDTQYF. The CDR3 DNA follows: TGTGCCAGCGGCTTAGCGGGGGTGAGAGATACGCAGTATTTT.

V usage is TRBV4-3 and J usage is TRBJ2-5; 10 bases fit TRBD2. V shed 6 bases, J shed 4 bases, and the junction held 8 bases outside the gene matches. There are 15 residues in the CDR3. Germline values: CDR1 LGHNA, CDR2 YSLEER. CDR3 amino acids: CASRAPERGGETQYF. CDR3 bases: TGCGCCAGCAGGGCCCCTGAGCGGGGGGGAGAGACCCAGTACTTC.